This T cell receptor (beta chain) originates from a study of OX40 agonist ivuxolimab in advanced cancers. For the study at large: Patients with prior anti-PD-1, anti-PD-L1 or anti-CTLA-4 therapy were eligible; about 40% had some. Findings and limits, study-wide: By week 6 at 0.1 to 3.0 mg/kg, blood CD4+ and CD8+ T cells had expanded clonally.

As concerns this clone: Its antigen is unknown.

V lost 0 bases to trimming and J lost 5 bases, with 14 bases between them. The CDR3 length is 16 residues. Germline V gene data show CDR1 as SGDLS and CDR2 as YYNGEE. Produced via immunoSEQ multiplex PCR; TCRdb's table is partial and in-frame only. This sample has more than 15,000 clones, with 75% to 95% found just once. This chain links TRBV9 with TRBJ1-4; D uncertain. Sequenced material: CD4+ or CD8+ T cells sorted from blood, taken in a trial of the OX40 agonist ivuxolimab. This receptor was identified in an adult with an advanced solid tumor such as melanoma, head and neck, liver or kidney cancer. The CDR3 nucleotides read TGTGCCAGCAGCGTAGGGAGCAACTCTGGGAATGAAAAACTGTTTTTT. Protein: CASSVGSNSGNEKLFF. Filled out from reference TRBV9 and TRBJ1-4, the complete variable domain reads DSGVTQTPKHLITATGQRVTLRCSPRSGDLSVYWYQQSLDQGLQFLIQYYNGEERAKGNILERFSAQQFPDLHSELNLSSLELGDSALYFCASSVGSNSGNEKLFFGSGTQLSVL.